This record looks at one TCR beta chain sequence and its context. Its specificity is not known. Sample-barcoded 5' priming and a J-beta primer mix drove a second PCR of roughly 7 to 11 cycles. From the 5' RACE reads, TCRdb called clonotypes with MiXCR, one entry per CDR3 protein. The profile shows about 700,000 distinct CDR3 sequences, 32% of them singletons. This entry comes from a study of blood T cells in healthy people across ages. Study observations and caveats: In the absence of known donor CMV status, changes in expanded clonotypes were possibly confounded. The study regarded diversity estimates from one million T cells as underestimates.

V lost 1 base, J lost 8 bases, and 9 bases lay in between. In germline, CDR1 is SGHDT, CDR2 YYEEEE. This CDR3 region has 13 residues. Staff drew roughly 10 milliliters of peripheral blood from each donor. The total RNA that was extracted per sample amounted to at least 5.5 micrograms. The sequencing input was blood. The rearrangement uses TRBV5-6 and TRBJ1-4; no clear D gene. This receptor was obtained from a woman older than 75 in good health. The CDR3 DNA is TGTGCCAGCAGCTTGCACAGAAGGGAAAAACTGTTTTTT. It codes for CASSLHRREKLFF.